These 12 T cell receptor beta chains were all obtained from the same sample, sequenced in a study of cytomegalovirus exposure and HLA in healthy donors. Vbeta (60) and Jbeta (13) primers were used in the PCR. The assay was immunoSEQ multiplex PCR, and TCRdb's table has in-frame clones only and misses some. The sample holds some 140,000 clones, approximately 61% seen once. Sequencing input: PBMCs. The source of these receptors is a woman aged 40 to 55 in good health and CMV-seronegative.

The sample holds many counts of this clone. A junction end diverges from the germline sequence, so it may reflect a read error. The chain couples TRBV2 to TRBJ1-1; D unresolved. The CDR3 loop spans 11 amino acids. CDR1 and CDR2 (germline): SNHLY, FYNNEI. CDR3 protein: CASSGFEDTLF. For the CDR3, the DNA is TGTGCCAGCAGTGGATTTGAGGATACCCTCTTT.

The rearrangement uses TRBV7-3 and TRBJ1-1; a possible D gene is TRBD1 (5 bases). V lost 4 bases to trimming and J lost 5 bases, with 11 bases between them. The CDR3 has 13 amino acids. The V gene's germline CDR1 is SGHTA and CDR2 FQGTGA. The CDR3 DNA is TGTGCCAGCAGCTCTCAGGGTTCGACTGAAGCTTTCTTT. This sequence encodes CASSSQGSTEAFF.

In this sample, this clone turned up a few times. The chain carries TRBV14 and TRBJ2-3, with no clear D. This CDR3 has 14 amino acids. Germline assignment: CDR1 SGHDN and CDR2 FVKESK. The V end was cut by 2 bases, the J end by 2 bases, with 8 bases between. The CDR3, as DNA: TGTGCCAGCAGCCAAAACGTAGACACAGATACGCAGTATTTT. Translating gives CASSQNVDTDTQYF.

The chain is built from TRBV5-1 and TRBJ2-7; TRBD1 aligns across 9 bases. Germline CDR1 is SGHRS and CDR2 is YFSETQ. The CDR3 has 14 amino acids. V trimming: 4 bases; J trimming: 6 bases; junction bases outside the gene matches: 8. The CDR3 is CASSPGQGVGEQYF. CDR3 nucleotides: TGCGCCAGCAGCCCGGGACAGGGAGTCGGCGAGCAGTACTTC.

This clone has only a few counts. The chain has TRBV7-9 and TRBJ1-2; possible D gene TRBD1, 6 bases. There are 13 residues in the CDR3. Germline V gene sequence: CDR1 SEHNR, CDR2 FQNEAQ (reference sequence). Trimming removed 4 bases at V and 6 bases at J, with 12 bases between. The CDR3 sequence is CASSSQGIDGYTF. CDR3 bases: TGTGCCAGCAGCTCACAGGGAATAGATGGCTACACCTTC.

V is TRBV4-1 and J is TRBJ1-5, with D unresolved. The V gene's germline CDR1 is MGHRA and CDR2 YSYEKL. V lost 0 bases to trimming and J lost 0 bases, with 18 bases between them. CDR3 size: 19 residues. The CDR3 bases are TGCGCCAGCAGCCAAGAGCCGGCGGGGTGGCCCTATAGCAATCAGCCCCAGCATTTT. Amino acid sequence: CASSQEPAGWPYSNQPQHF.

This chain joins TRBV7-9 and TRBJ1-1; possibly TRBD1 for D (5 bases). CDR1 and CDR2 (germline): SEHNR, FQNEAQ (reference sequence). The length of the CDR3 is 13 residues. The ends were cut back, 6 bases at V and 3 bases at J, with 11 bases in the middle. CDR3: CASSSQGDTEAFF. The CDR3 DNA reads as TGTGCCAGCAGTTCGCAGGGTGACACTGAAGCTTTCTTT.

V usage is TRBV6-5 and J usage is TRBJ2-7; 11 bases map to TRBD1. The CDR3 is made up of 14 amino acids. The V gene's germline CDR1 is MNHEY and CDR2 SVGAGI. V was clipped by 6 bases and J by 2 bases; unmatched bases: 3. CDR3 amino acids: CASRQGQGAYEQYF. The CDR3 region has the DNA TGTGCCAGCAGGCAGGGACAGGGGGCCTACGAGCAGTACTTC.

The chain combines TRBV11-2 with TRBJ1-4, with D unclear. V lost 0 bases and J 8 bases, leaving 13 bases between the germline ends. Germline values: CDR1 SGHAT, CDR2 FQNNGV. This CDR3 has 15 residues. CDR3 bases: TGTGCCAGCAGCTTAGATTCGGGGAGTGGAGAAAAACTGTTTTTT. Translating it yields CASSLDSGSGEKLFF.

This clone was picked up a small number of times. Additional DNA sequences in this sample encode the identical CDR3. This chain links TRBV5-1 with TRBJ1-6; D unresolved. There are 14 residues in the CDR3. Germline CDR1 SGHRS, CDR2 YFSETQ. The V end was cut by 4 bases, the J end by 8 bases, with 13 bases between. The CDR3 coding sequence is TGCGCCAGCAGCCCGCGGAGTAAGGATTCACCCCTCCACTTT. Amino acid sequence: CASSPRSKDSPLHF.

CDR3 coding DNA: TGTGCCTGGAGTTCAGGTGAAAAACTGTTTTTT. Translated, it gives CAWSSGEKLFF. The rearrangement joins TRBV30 to TRBJ1-4; D uncertain. The V end was cut by 2 bases, the J end by 7 bases, with 5 bases between. This CDR3 is built from 11 residues. CDR1 and CDR2 (germline): GTSNPN, SVGIG (reference sequence).

The chain combines TRBV7-3 with TRBJ1-1; no firm D call. CDR3 length equals 13 residues. Trimming removed 5 bases at V and 8 bases at J, with 15 bases between. CDR1 SGHTA and CDR2 FQGTGA come from the germline V gene. The CDR3 nucleotides read TGTGCCAGCAGCCAACAAACCTACAGCGAAGCTTTCTTT. This sequence encodes CASSQQTYSEAFF.